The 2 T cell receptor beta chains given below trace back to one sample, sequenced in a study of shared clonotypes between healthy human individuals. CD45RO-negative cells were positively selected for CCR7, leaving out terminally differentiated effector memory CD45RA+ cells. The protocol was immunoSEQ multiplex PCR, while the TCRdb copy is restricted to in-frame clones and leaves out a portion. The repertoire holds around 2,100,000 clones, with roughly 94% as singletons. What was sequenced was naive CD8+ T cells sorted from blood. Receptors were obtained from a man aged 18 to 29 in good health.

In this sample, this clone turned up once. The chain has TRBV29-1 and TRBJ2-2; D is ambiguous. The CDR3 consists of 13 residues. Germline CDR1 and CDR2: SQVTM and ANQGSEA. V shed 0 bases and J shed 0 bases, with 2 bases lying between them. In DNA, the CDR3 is TGCAGCGTTGAAGAGCCGAACACCGGGGAGCTGTTTTTT. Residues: CSVEEPNTGELFF.

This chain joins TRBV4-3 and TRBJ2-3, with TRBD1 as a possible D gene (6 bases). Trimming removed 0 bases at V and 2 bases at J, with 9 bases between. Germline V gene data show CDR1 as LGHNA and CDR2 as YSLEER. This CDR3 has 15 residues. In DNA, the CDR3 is TGCGCCAGCAGCCAAGATGGACAGAACACAGATACGCAGTATTTT. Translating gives CASSQDGQNTDTQYF.